This record covers a single T cell receptor beta chain. Assay used: immunoSEQ multiplex PCR; TCRdb lists only in-frame clones, some missing. Among 90,000 to 120,000 clones listed, 90% were seen once. This sample is part of a study of OX40 agonist ivuxolimab in advanced cancers. Across the study: An agonistic human IgG2 monoclonal antibody against OX40 (CD134) was given.

The cohort excluded patients with autoimmune disease history or systemic immunosuppression. The source material was CD4+ or CD8+ T cells sorted from blood, sampled in a trial of the OX40 agonist ivuxolimab. This clonotype originated in an adult with an advanced solid tumor such as melanoma, head and neck, liver or kidney cancer.

For the CDR3, the DNA is TGTGCCAGCAGCCCGACTAGCGGGAGCACTGAGCAGTTCTTC. Encoded protein: CASSPTSGSTEQFF. This chain links TRBV7-8 with TRBJ2-1; 12 nucleotides match TRBD2. Germline assignment: CDR1 SGHVS and CDR2 FQNEAQ. V trimming: 5 bases; J trimming: 9 bases; junction bases outside the gene matches: 5. CDR3 length: 14 amino acids.